The 15 T cell receptor beta chains in this list originate from one sample, sequenced in a study of blood T cell repertoires in COVID-19. Generated by immunoSEQ multiplex PCR, the TCRdb table keeps only in-frame clones and is missing some. The sample has more than 150,000 clones; around 89% are singletons. Sequenced sample: peripheral blood. The receptors stem from a man in his sixties with acute or convalescent COVID-19.

Only one count was recorded for this clone. V usage is TRBV5-5 and J usage is TRBJ1-5; 7 bases align to TRBD1. This CDR3 is 16 amino acids long. Germline V CDR1 and CDR2: SGHKS, YYEKEE (reference sequence). J lost 2 bases, V lost 4 bases, and 9 bases had no gene match. This chain's CDR3 is CASSLFTGDGNQPQHF. CDR3 coding DNA: TGTGCCAGCAGCCTATTTACAGGGGATGGCAATCAGCCCCAGCATTTT.

The rearrangement uses TRBV18 and TRBJ2-1; 7 bases are a match to TRBD2. Germline CDR1 KGHSH, CDR2 LQKENI. This CDR3 spans 18 amino acids. Trimming removed 2 bases from V and 2 bases from J; junction bases left unmatched: 12. Written as DNA, the CDR3 is TGTGCCAGCTCACCAATGTTTGAGGACGGGAGGCCCTACAATGAGCAGTTCTTC. It yields the protein CASSPMFEDGRPYNEQFF.

DNA of the CDR3: TGCGCCAGCAGCGAGGGACAGGCTTATGAGGCCACTGAAGCTTTCTTT. As protein: CASSEGQAYEATEAFF. The V and J genes are TRBV5-1 and TRBJ1-1, with TRBD1 identical over 8 bases. Losses at the gene ends were 4 bases for V and 4 bases for J; bases not matched to a gene: 12. Germline values: CDR1 SGHRS, CDR2 YFSETQ. The CDR3 is 16 residues long.

The chain joins TRBV18 to TRBJ1-3; 10 positions match TRBD1. Germline V CDR1 and CDR2: KGHSH, LQKENI. J gave up 1 base and V 3 bases, and 12 bases lay outside the gene matches. The length of the CDR3 is 19 residues. CDR3 region: CASSPPSRGTGASGNTIYF. CDR3 coding DNA: TGTGCCAGCTCACCCCCGAGCCGGGGGACAGGGGCATCTGGAAACACCATATATTTT.

The table lists this clone with a count of one. This chain links TRBV3-1 (or the pseudogene TRBV3-2) with TRBJ2-2; TRBD1 matches 11 bases. From germline, CDR1 is LGHDT and CDR2 YNNKEL (reference sequence). The CDR3 runs 16 residues. V shed 1 base, J shed 7 bases, and the junction held 5 bases outside the gene matches. The CDR3 DNA reads TGTGCCAGCAGCCAAGGCGGGACAGGGGGAATCGGGGAGCTGTTTTTT. Translation: CASSQGGTGGIGELFF.

The chain recombines TRBV6-5 with TRBJ1-3; 8 bases map to TRBD1. V gave up 6 bases and J gave up 3 bases; unmatched junction bases: 7. Germline V CDR1 and CDR2: MNHEY, SVGAGI. This CDR3 contains 15 residues. DNA for the CDR3: TGTGCCAGCAGCCGCCGGACAGGGTATGGAAACACCATATATTTT. Protein product: CASSRRTGYGNTIYF.

This clone has a single count. This chain connects TRBV5-4 to TRBJ1-5; TRBD1 might be the D (6 bases). CDR1 is SGHNT, CDR2 YYREEE, per germline (reference sequence). The CDR3 is 16 amino acids. V lost 2 bases and J 0 bases, leaving 12 bases between the germline ends. As DNA, the CDR3 is TGTGCCAGCAGCTTTCAACAGGGAAATAGCAATCAGCCCCAGCATTTT. It is translated as CASSFQQGNSNQPQHF.

J is TRBJ1-4 and V is TRBV6-1; TRBD1 matches at 8 bases. The germline V gene has CDR1 MNHNS and CDR2 SASEGT. The CDR3 spans 18 residues. J gave up 2 bases and V 2 bases, and 10 bases lay outside the gene matches. This chain's CDR3 is CASSELETGVSTNEKLFF. In DNA form, the CDR3 reads TGTGCCAGCAGTGAATTGGAGACAGGGGTCTCTACTAATGAAAAACTGTTTTTT.

The V gene is TRBV2, the J gene TRBJ2-5, with a tentative D call TRBD1 (5 bases). Germline V gives CDR1 SNHLY, CDR2 FYNNEI. This CDR3 has 16 residues. V was trimmed by 0 bases and J by 4 bases, leaving 15 bases between them. The CDR3 reads CASSEARQGTRETQYF. The CDR3 DNA sequence: TGTGCCAGCAGTGAAGCGCGGCAGGGCACCCGAGAGACCCAGTACTTC.

This rearrangement joins TRBV3-1 (or the pseudogene TRBV3-2) to TRBJ2-1, with a tentative D call TRBD1 (5 bases). Trimming took 1 base from V and 0 from J, leaving 13 bases between them. The CDR3 is 17 amino acids. Germline V CDR1 and CDR2: LGHDT, YNNKEL (reference sequence). Here the CDR3 DNA reads TGTGCCAGCAGCCAAGCCTTGGGGCGGAACTCCTACAATGAGCAGTTCTTC. It is translated as CASSQALGRNSYNEQFF.

The V gene is TRBV5-1, the J gene TRBJ1-5, with 10 bases that match TRBD1. The CDR3 runs 15 residues. From germline, CDR1 is SGHRS and CDR2 YFSETQ. J gave up 2 bases and V 4 bases, and 3 bases lay outside the gene matches. The CDR3 sequence is CASSLGTGGNQPQHF. The CDR3 coding sequence is TGCGCCAGCAGCCTAGGGACAGGGGGCAATCAGCCCCAGCATTTT.

CDR3 sequence reads: CATSRDPGGELFF. The CDR3 coding sequence is TGTGCCACCAGCAGAGATCCAGGCGGGGAGCTGTTTTTT. The gene calls are TRBV15 and TRBJ2-2; unclear D gene. The CDR3 is 13 residues long. Trimming left V 0 bases short and J 7 bases short, with 6 bases between. Germline V gene lookup returns CDR1 LNHNV and CDR2 YYDKDF (reference sequence).

The gene calls are TRBV7-9 and TRBJ1-1; 7 positions match TRBD1. The CDR3 loop spans 13 amino acids. The J segment lost 3 bases and the V segment lost 5 bases, leaving 3 bases of the junction unmatched. The germline V gene encodes CDR1 SEHNR and CDR2 FQNEAQ (reference sequence). CDR3 coding DNA: TGTGCCAGCAGCCCCACAGGGGACACTGAAGCTTTCTTT. This codes for CASSPTGDTEAFF.

The chain links TRBV19 to TRBJ1-1; D is unclear. The V end lost 3 bases, the J end lost 10 bases, and 9 bases lay between the germline ends. Germline CDR1 is LNHDA and CDR2 is SQIVND (reference sequence). This CDR3 contains 11 residues. For the CDR3, the DNA is TGTGCCAGTAGTATCGAGGGCAGAGCTTTCTTT. It translates to CASSIEGRAFF. Combining the CDR3 with reference TRBV19 and TRBJ1-1 gives the whole variable domain DGGITQSPKYLFRKEGQNVTLSCEQNLNHDAMYWYRQDPGQGLRLIYYSQIVNDFQKGDIAEGYSVSREKKESFPLTVTSAQKNPTAFYLCASSIEGRAFFGQGTRLTVV.

The chain carries TRBV2 and TRBJ2-2, with D maybe TRBD1 (6 bases). Germline CDR1 and CDR2: SNHLY and FYNNEI. The germline V and J ends were trimmed by 4 bases and 0 bases, with 9 bases remaining between them. The CDR3 covers 15 residues. The CDR3 is CASSVDRPNTGELFF. Written as DNA, the CDR3 is TGTGCCAGCAGTGTTGACAGGCCGAACACCGGGGAGCTGTTTTTT. The full variable domain, its missing parts supplied by reference TRBV2 and TRBJ2-2, is EPEVTQTPSHQVTQMGQEVILRCVPISNHLYFYWYRQILGQKVEFLVSFYNNEISEKSEIFDDQFSVERPDGSNFTLKIRSTKLEDSAMYFCASSVDRPNTGELFFGEGSRLTVL.